Below are 25 T cell receptor beta chains sequenced from a single sample in a study of blood T cells in healthy people across ages. Using a J-beta primer mix together with a sample-barcoded 5' primer, a second PCR was run for roughly 6 to 11 cycles. TCRdb reprocessed the 5' RACE reads with MiXCR, giving one entry per CDR3 protein. This sample has fewer than 900,000 distinct CDR3 sequences, with 36% found just once. Sample: blood. Receptors were obtained from a man between 18 and 35 years old in good health.

Details on this clonotype: At one end, the junction sequence differs from germline, possibly due to a read error. V and J are TRBV10-3 and TRBJ1-1, with a tentative D call TRBD1 (6 bases). The CDR3 is 13 residues long. Germline V gene sequence: CDR1 ENHRY, CDR2 SYGVKD. For the CDR3, the DNA is TGTGCCACCAGTCAGGGGCTGAGCACTGAAGCTTTCTTT. Translated: CATSQGLSTEAFF.

This clonotype occurred a few times. The V and J genes are TRBV27 and TRBJ2-3; 11 bases match TRBD1. V dropped 5 bases and J dropped 0; count of bases not matched to a gene: 4. The length of the CDR3 is 16 residues. Germline values: CDR1 MNHEY, CDR2 SMNVEV (reference sequence). DNA of the CDR3: TGTGCCAGCAGTGCGAGGACAGGGGGCAGCACAGATACGCAGTATTTT. Amino acids: CASSARTGGSTDTQYF.

This clonotype was counted a few times. The chain links TRBV30 to TRBJ1-5, with no clear D. The CDR3 length is 13 residues. Germline-derived CDR1 and CDR2 are GTSNPN and SVGIG (reference sequence). Trimming left V 0 bases short and J 1 base short, with 4 bases between. The CDR3 nucleotides read TGTGCCTGGAGTGTAGCGAGCAATCAGCCCCAGCATTTT. Protein: CAWSVASNQPQHF.

V and J are TRBV14 and TRBJ2-2; no clear D. The CDR3 length is 14 residues. Germline CDR1 SGHDN, CDR2 FVKESK. The V gene lost 3 bases and the J gene lost 6 bases, with 11 bases spanning the gap. In nucleotides, the CDR3 is TGTGCCAGCAGCCAGGGGATAAACGCCGGGGAGCTGTTTTTT. Translated, it gives CASSQGINAGELFF.

The sample holds many counts of this clonotype. The chain joins TRBV12-3 or TRBV12-4 to TRBJ1-2, with unresolved D. Trimming removed 3 bases from V and 3 bases from J, with 8 bases in between. This CDR3 comprises 13 residues. CDR3: CASSLSDHYGYTF. The CDR3 DNA follows: TGTGCCAGCAGTTTGTCCGACCACTATGGCTACACCTTC.

This clonotype has only one observation. Given a much more abundant clone one base away, this may be a read error. The genes are TRBV5-1 and TRBJ2-5; no clear D. The J call may be wrong; the DNA end is better matched by TRBJ2-1. The CDR3 length is 11 residues. Germline CDR1 SGHRS, CDR2 YFSETQ. The CDR3 DNA reads as TGCGCCAGCAGGTCACAAGAGACCCAGTTCTTC. Protein sequence: CASRSQETQFF.

This clonotype appeared a few times. The chain couples TRBV25-1 to TRBJ2-1; no clear D gene. The CDR3 contains 12 residues. Germline V gives CDR1 MGHDK, CDR2 SYGVNS. Trimming stripped 3 bases from V and 9 bases from J, with 9 bases between. CDR3 in amino acids: CASSDQVAEQFF. CDR3 sequence (DNA): TGTGCCAGCAGTGACCAGGTAGCTGAGCAGTTCTTC.

This clonotype was seen at least ten times. J is TRBJ2-3 and V is TRBV5-1; D might be TRBD2 (5 bases). This CDR3 region has 13 residues. CDR1 is SGHRS and CDR2 is YFSETQ in the germline V gene. Trimming took off 4 bases at V and 7 bases at J, with 13 bases between the two ends. This chain's CDR3 is CASSGGDVNTQYF. In DNA form, the CDR3 reads TGCGCCAGCAGCGGAGGAGATGTGAATACGCAGTATTTT.

In this sample, this clonotype turned up a few times. This chain uses TRBV6-1 with TRBJ2-1, with 9 bases matching TRBD2. CDR3 size: 16 residues. With 6 bases clipped from V and 6 bases from J, the junction kept 12 bases outside the gene matches. Germline V gives CDR1 MNHNS, CDR2 SASEGT. The CDR3 loop is CASSLPGRGGVNEQFF. The CDR3 nucleotides are TGTGCCAGCAGCCTCCCCGGGCGGGGGGGGGTCAATGAGCAGTTCTTC.

V and J are TRBV7-2 and TRBJ2-5; D is uncertain. The CDR3 sequence is 15 residues long. Germline V gene sequence: CDR1 SGHTA, CDR2 FQGNSA. V lost 5 bases to trimming and J lost 3 bases, with 16 bases between them. The CDR3 loop reads CASSPSFYSKETQYF. DNA of the CDR3: TGTGCCAGCAGCCCCTCATTTTACTCCAAAGAGACCCAGTACTTC.

The rearrangement joins TRBV5-4 to TRBJ2-1; 7 bases are shared with TRBD1. Germline V gives CDR1 SGHNT, CDR2 YYREEE (reference sequence). V was pared by 4 bases and J by 13 bases, with 14 bases of the junction left unmatched. The CDR3 has 14 residues. CDR3 in amino acids: CASSMTGSWETQFF. In nucleotides, the CDR3 is TGTGCCAGCAGCATGACAGGGTCGTGGGAGACCCAGTTCTTC. Full variable domain (rest looked up from reference TRBV5-4 and TRBJ2-1): ETGVTQSPTHLIKTRGQQVTLRCSSQSGHNTVSWYQQALGQGPQFIFQYYREEENGRGNFPPRFSGLQFPNYSSELNVNALELDDSALYLCASSMTGSWETQFFGPGTRLTVL.

The genes are TRBV5-5 and TRBJ2-3; D is possibly TRBD1 (6 bases). In germline, CDR1 is SGHKS, CDR2 YYEKEE (reference sequence). V was pared by 4 bases and J by 8 bases, with 17 bases between. The CDR3 length is 14 residues. The CDR3 sequence is CASSQGDKASTQYF. The CDR3 DNA reads TGTGCCAGCAGCCAAGGGGACAAAGCGTCTACGCAGTATTTT.

The rearrangement joins TRBV3-1 to TRBJ2-5; 7 bases map to TRBD1. With 4 bases clipped from V and 2 bases from J, the junction kept 13 bases outside the gene matches. The CDR3 extends over 17 amino acids. The germline CDR1 and CDR2 sequences are LGHDT and YNNKEL (reference sequence). CDR3 nucleotide sequence: TGTGCCAGCAGCCTTTTTACAGGGGCCCCCTTTCAAGAGACCCAGTACTTC. Residues: CASSLFTGAPFQETQYF.

The chain links TRBV7-9 to TRBJ2-3, with 11 bases aligning to TRBD2. Germline CDR1 SEHNR, CDR2 FQNEAQ (reference sequence). This CDR3 is 16 amino acids long. The V segment lost 6 bases and the J segment 5 bases; nucleotides outside the gene matches: 10. DNA of the CDR3: TGTGCCAGCAGTCCCCTAACTAGCGGGAGAGGAGATACGCAGTATTTT. This translates into CASSPLTSGRGDTQYF.

The genes are TRBV4-3 and TRBJ2-3; D possibly matches TRBD1 or TRBD2 (7 bases each). V shed 3 bases and J shed 0 bases, with 22 bases lying between them. This CDR3 is 19 amino acids long. Germline loops: CDR1 LGHNA, CDR2 YSLEER. For the CDR3, the DNA is TGCGCCAGCAGCCAGGGGGGGTGGACAGGAGGCGCTAGCACAGATACGCAGTATTTT. Translation: CASSQGGWTGGASTDTQYF.

In its sample, this clonotype was seen once. Being one base from a much bigger clone, this may be a read error. The chain has TRBV7-6 and TRBJ2-1; 8 nucleotides align to TRBD1. The CDR3 has 15 amino acids. Unmatched junction bases numbered 6, after V lost 4 bases and J lost 4 bases. From germline, CDR1 is SGHVS and CDR2 FNYEAQ. CDR3 sequence: CASSYQGAQYNEQFF. The CDR3 DNA sequence: TGTGCCAGCAGCTATCAGGGGGCGCAGTACAATGAGCAGTTCTTC. Based on the CDR3 plus reference TRBV7-6 and TRBJ2-1, the full variable domain is GAGVSQSPRYKVTKRGQDVALRCDPISGHVSLYWYRQALGQGPEFLTYFNYEAQQDKSGLPNDRFSAERPEGSISTLTIQRTEQRDSAMYRCASSYQGAQYNEQFFGPGTRLTVL.

The chain links TRBV20-1 to TRBJ2-5; the match to TRBD2 covers 7 bases. Germline lookup yields CDR1 DFQATT and CDR2 SNEGSKA (reference sequence). Trimming at V came to 3 bases and at J to 4 bases, leaving 8 bases not matched to a gene. The length of the CDR3 is 14 residues. This CDR3 is CSASKAGKGETQYF. The DNA of the CDR3 is TGCAGTGCTAGCAAAGCGGGGAAGGGAGAGACCCAGTACTTC.

This clonotype was recorded at least ten times. J is TRBJ1-2 and V is TRBV7-2; possibly TRBD1 for D (5 bases). The germline CDR1 and CDR2 sequences are SGHTA and FQGNSA. Trimming took off 5 bases at V and 8 bases at J, with 24 bases between the two ends. This CDR3 region has 16 residues. CDR3 loop: CASSPPPGTQTGGYTF. For the CDR3, the DNA is TGTGCCAGCAGCCCCCCTCCGGGGACCCAAACGGGCGGCTACACCTTC.

To note about this clonotype: A much larger clone lies one base from this, so it may be a read error. The chain joins TRBV20-1 to TRBJ2-3; 12 bases agree with TRBD2. This CDR3 has 14 residues. Germline V CDR1 and CDR2: DFQATT, SNEGSKA (reference sequence). V lost 8 bases, J lost 4 bases, and 7 bases stayed unmatched. The CDR3 DNA reads TGCAGTACTGCACTAGCGGGGGGCTCAGATACGCAGTATTTT. Protein product: CSTALAGGSDTQYF.

The rearrangement uses TRBV7-2 and TRBJ1-2; D perhaps matches TRBD1 (5 bases). Germline assignment: CDR1 SGHTA and CDR2 FQGNSA. The CDR3 is made up of 13 amino acids. V lost 5 bases and J 3 bases, leaving 10 bases between the germline ends. The CDR3 region has the DNA TGTGCCAGCAGCCCAGGGATGGACTATGGCTACACCTTC. It encodes CASSPGMDYGYTF.

This clonotype has a handful of counts. This chain joins TRBV4-2 and TRBJ2-1; unclear D gene. The CDR3 has 13 amino acids. The V and J ends lost 1 base and 6 bases respectively, with 7 bases between them. The germline V gene encodes CDR1 LGHNA and CDR2 YNFKEQ. This chain's CDR3 is CASSQALPNEQFF. CDR3 bases: TGTGCCAGCAGCCAAGCTCTCCCCAATGAGCAGTTCTTC.

A few counts support this clonotype. The CDR3 sequence is CASSRGTPYGYTF. The CDR3 DNA follows: TGTGCCAGCAGCCGGGGGACTCCCTATGGCTACACCTTC. The J gene is TRBJ1-2, the V gene TRBV3-1, with D maybe TRBD1 (5 bases). Trimming removed 4 bases from V and 4 bases from J, with 10 bases in between. CDR1 is LGHDT and CDR2 is YNNKEL in the germline V gene (reference sequence). The CDR3 is 13 amino acids.

This clonotype was observed a handful of times. Mismatch with germline at one junction end may stem from a read error. V usage is TRBV29-1 and J usage is TRBJ2-5, with no clear D. Germline CDR1 SQVTM, CDR2 ANQGSEA. This CDR3 spans 13 amino acids. In DNA form, the CDR3 reads TGCGGCGTTGAAAGGCACCAGCCAGAGACCCAGTACTTC. This translates into CGVERHQPETQYF.

Remarks on this clonotype: Given a much more abundant clone one base away, this may be a read error. The chain recombines TRBV2 with TRBJ1-2; no definite D call. The CDR3 has 13 residues. The germline V gene has CDR1 SNHLY and CDR2 FYNNEI. This chain's CDR3 is CAGSEQETYGYTF. In DNA, the CDR3 is TGTGCCGGCAGTGAGCAGGAGACCTATGGCTACACCTTC.

This clonotype was picked up a small number of times. V gene TRBV9 combines with J gene TRBJ2-1; D not certain. CDR1 is SGDLS and CDR2 is YYNGEE in the germline V gene. The V end lost 0 bases, the J end lost 2 bases, and 9 bases lay between the germline ends. The CDR3 is 15 residues long. CDR3 amino acids: CASSVGSGPYNEQFF. The CDR3 DNA is TGTGCCAGCAGCGTAGGCAGTGGGCCCTACAATGAGCAGTTCTTC.